Following are 18 T cell receptor beta chains from one sample sequenced in a study of neurological immune-mediated disorders (dated by TCRdb to between 2018 and 2020). The library came from 5' RACE. The sample was run on an Illumina HiSeq 2500. The public reads were reprocessed in TCRdb via fastp at Q25 and MiXCR, keeping in-frame beta chains. Every entry covers one CDR3 protein and lists the most common genes and DNA from its rows. The sample table contains about 48,000 distinct CDR3 sequences; only one count was recorded for about a tenth of them. 20% to 25% of the sample is in the top ten clones. Sequences were obtained from PBMCs. All receptors derive from a woman between 40 and 55 years old with HTLV-1-associated myelopathy (HAM/TSP).

This clonotype came up many times. The J gene is TRBJ1-2, the V gene TRBV6-2 or TRBV6-3; D is unresolved. Germline assignment: CDR1 MNHEY and CDR2 SVGEGT. Trimming removed 5 bases from V and 2 bases from J, with 12 bases in between. The CDR3 is 14 amino acids. The chain's CDR3 is CASSPRVPNYGYTF. The CDR3 DNA sequence: TGTGCCAGCAGTCCTCGGGTCCCGAACTATGGCTACACCTTC.

This clonotype was observed at least ten times. V gene TRBV29-1 combines with J gene TRBJ2-5, with 8 nucleotides matching TRBD1. CDR1 and CDR2 (germline): SQVTM, ANQGSEA. The CDR3 runs 13 residues. V was clipped by 6 bases and J by 3 bases; unmatched bases: 6. The CDR3 is CSVLGTGEETQYF. For the CDR3, the DNA is TGCAGCGTCCTTGGGACAGGTGAAGAGACCCAGTACTTC.

Concerning this clonotype: Possible read error: a much larger clone is one base away. The rearrangement uses TRBV5-6 and TRBJ2-3; D may be TRBD1 (6 bases). The V end lost 4 bases, the J end lost 8 bases, and 14 bases lay between the germline ends. The germline gives CDR1 SGHDT, CDR2 YYEEEE. The CDR3 contains 13 residues. The CDR3 loop is CASSQQGAATQYF. In DNA, the CDR3 is TGTGCCAGCAGCCAACAGGGCGCAGCTACGCAGTATTTT.

With regard to this clonotype: A much larger clone lies a single base off, so this may be a read error. V is TRBV5-5 and J is TRBJ1-2; maybe TRBD1 (6 bases). Germline CDR1 is SGHKS and CDR2 is YYEKEE (reference sequence). Trimming stripped 4 bases from V and 7 bases from J, with 20 bases between. This CDR3 region has 15 residues. CDR3 DNA: TGTGCCAGCAGCACAATTGGGCAGGGGTCGGGTGGCTACACCTTC. Protein product: CASSTIGQGSGGYTF.

V and J are TRBV5-1 and TRBJ1-2, with no clear D. This CDR3 is 13 amino acids long. V lost 2 bases and J lost 4, with 9 bases in between. Looked up from germline, CDR1 is SGHRS and CDR2 is YFSETQ. CDR3 nucleotide sequence: TGCGCCAGCAGCTTAGAACGGATCTATGGCTACACCTTC. Residues: CASSLERIYGYTF.

This chain joins TRBV6-6 and TRBJ2-1; perhaps TRBD1 as D (5 bases). Germline values: CDR1 MNHNY, CDR2 SVGAGI (reference sequence). This CDR3 has 15 amino acids. Deletions cut 7 bases from V and 7 bases from J, with 20 bases between. CDR3 in DNA: TGTGCCAGCATCTTGGGGCCAAGGCTCTCGAATGAGCAGTTCTTC. This sequence encodes CASILGPRLSNEQFF.

This clonotype has ten or more counts. The CDR3 protein is CASSLVPGSYEQYF. The CDR3 bases are TGTGCCAGCAGCTTGGTACCAGGCTCCTACGAGCAGTACTTC. The chain combines TRBV5-6 with TRBJ2-7, with D unresolved. Germline V gene data show CDR1 as SGHDT and CDR2 as YYEEEE. Trimming removed 0 bases at V and 0 bases at J, with 7 bases between. The CDR3 is made up of 14 amino acids.

The chain recombines TRBV18 with TRBJ2-7, with 8 positions matching TRBD2. Germline lookup yields CDR1 KGHSH and CDR2 LQKENI. The trim removed 3 bases at V and 3 bases at J, leaving 1 base unmatched. CDR3 length: 13 residues. CDR3 DNA sequence: TGTGCCAGCTCACCGAGCGGGAGCTACGAGCAGTACTTC. It is translated as CASSPSGSYEQYF.

This clonotype showed up many times. This chain connects TRBV10-2 to TRBJ2-6; D is undetermined. The V end was cut by 2 bases, the J end by 0 bases, with 8 bases between. This CDR3 has 16 amino acids. The germline V gene encodes CDR1 WSHSY and CDR2 SAAADI. The CDR3 DNA reads TGCGCCAGCAGTGAGGGTGACCCCTCTGGGGCCAACGTCCTGACTTTC. Translated, it gives CASSEGDPSGANVLTF.

This clonotype showed up many times. The genes are TRBV5-1 and TRBJ1-1; a possible D gene is TRBD1 (5 bases). The length of the CDR3 is 14 residues. CDR1 is SGHRS, CDR2 YFSETQ, per germline. Trimming left V 1 base short and J 3 bases short, with 10 bases between. The DNA of the CDR3 is TGCGCCAGCAGCTTGTGGGGACCTGACACTGAAGCTTTCTTT. Its translation: CASSLWGPDTEAFF. The whole variable domain, filled in from reference TRBV5-1 and TRBJ1-1, reads KAGVTQTPRYLIKTRGQQVTLSCSPISGHRSVSWYQQTPGQGLQFLFEYFSETQRNKGNFPGRFSGRQFSNSRSEMNVSTLELGDSALYLCASSLWGPDTEAFFGQGTRLTVV.

This clonotype was found many times. V gene TRBV10-3 combines with J gene TRBJ1-4, with D possibly matching TRBD1 (6 bases). Germline assignment: CDR1 ENHRY and CDR2 SYGVKD. The CDR3 has 18 amino acids. Trimming took 0 bases from V and 2 from J, leaving 16 bases between them. The CDR3 DNA reads TGTGCCATCAGTGAGTCTGCTCAGGGGACTCTCACTAATGAAAAACTGTTTTTT. It codes for CAISESAQGTLTNEKLFF.

Many counts were recorded for this clonotype. The gene calls are TRBV4-1 and TRBJ1-1, with TRBD1 identical over 10 bases. Germline V gene lookup returns CDR1 MGHRA and CDR2 YSYEKL. This CDR3 spans 13 amino acids. Trimming cost V 2 bases and J 11 bases; bases outside gene matches: 5. The DNA for the CDR3 is TGCGCCAGCAGCCAAACCGGGACAGGGGAGGCTTTCTTT. Translation gives CASSQTGTGEAFF.

This clonotype was recorded many times. The chain is built from TRBV7-2 and TRBJ2-2; the D gene could be TRBD1 or TRBD2 (6 bases each). Germline CDR1 and CDR2: SGHTA and FQGNSA. The CDR3 length is 16 residues. The germline V and J ends were trimmed by 0 bases and 5 bases, with 13 bases remaining between them. This chain's CDR3 is CASSLAGGRGTGELFF. In nucleotides, the CDR3 is TGTGCCAGCAGCTTAGCGGGGGGAAGGGGGACCGGGGAGCTGTTTTTT.

The table lists this clonotype with many counts. The V call is TRBV10-3, the J call TRBJ2-7, with 12 bases matching TRBD1. The CDR3 is made up of 14 amino acids. The germline gives CDR1 ENHRY, CDR2 SYGVKD. V gave up 11 bases and J gave up 5 bases; unmatched junction bases: 10. The CDR3 protein is CAQGGDRGPHEQYF. In nucleotides, the CDR3 is TGTGCCCAAGGGGGGGACAGGGGGCCCCACGAGCAGTACTTC.

This clonotype has ten or more counts. The V gene is TRBV11-2, the J gene TRBJ2-1; 12 bases match TRBD1. Germline CDR1 and CDR2: SGHAT and FQNNGV. The CDR3 extends over 15 amino acids. V dropped 5 bases and J dropped 7; count of bases not matched to a gene: 6. The CDR3 loop is CASSEGQGAWNEQFF. The CDR3 nucleotides read TGTGCCAGCAGCGAGGGACAGGGGGCGTGGAATGAGCAGTTCTTC.

This clonotype showed up many times. V usage is TRBV5-1 and J usage is TRBJ2-5; the match to TRBD1 covers 7 bases. Germline CDR1 SGHRS, CDR2 YFSETQ. After removal of 4 bases from V and 1 base from J, the junction contained 4 bases not matched to a gene. This CDR3 is 14 amino acids long. The CDR3 DNA follows: TGCGCCAGCAGCACCCCAGGGGGCCAAGAGACCCAGTACTTC. It specifies CASSTPGGQETQYF.

This clonotype occurred many times. This sequence joins TRBV6-6 and TRBJ2-1, with 9 bases lining up with TRBD2. V lost 4 bases, J lost 3 bases, and 7 bases stayed unmatched. Germline-derived CDR1 and CDR2 are MNHNY and SVGAGI (reference sequence). The CDR3 runs 16 residues. The CDR3 nucleotides are TGTGCCAGCAGTTCCTTAGCGGGGGATTTCTACAATGAGCAGTTCTTC. This sequence encodes CASSSLAGDFYNEQFF.

This clonotype has more than one count but fewer than ten. The chain combines TRBV7-6 with TRBJ1-4; D is ambiguous. CDR3 size: 15 residues. Germline lookup yields CDR1 SGHVS and CDR2 FNYEAQ. V was shortened by 5 bases and J by 3 bases, with 13 bases between the two germline ends. In nucleotides, the CDR3 is TGTGCCAGCAGCCCCCAAATCGGGGCTAATGAAAAACTGTTTTTT. It is translated as CASSPQIGANEKLFF.